The sequence of this T cell receptor (beta chain) was determined in a study of cytomegalovirus exposure and HLA in healthy donors. Background on the study: The Caucasian-associated ancestry cluster contained more than 75% of the 398 genotyped donors.

PCR was performed using 60 Vbeta and 13 Jbeta primers. Sequencing was performed with immunoSEQ multiplex PCR; in TCRdb, only in-frame clones are kept and a portion is missing. The repertoire has under 130,000 clones, around three quarters of them found once; the top ten carry over 4%. Study observations and caveats: 16,951 TCR beta sequences were associated with HLA alleles at 0.05 false discovery rate in a later analysis. Later analysis showed most CMV-associated TCR beta chains appearing HLA-restricted. A missense DCLRE1C variant was associated with V- and J-gene trimming of TCR beta chains in a later analysis, and an independent cohort replicated the association.

Concerning this clone: Its specificity is not known. Its ends do not fully match the called genes, so a read error is possible.

The TCR originated in a man between 50 and 59 years old in good health and CMV-seropositive. Material: PBMCs.

The CDR3 nucleotides read TGTGCCTGGAGTGTACAAGGACAGGGGGGGAGAGAGGTCTTC. Encoded protein: CAWSVQGQGGREVF. The chain carries TRBV30 and TRBJ2-4; 10 bases align to TRBD1. This CDR3 contains 14 residues. Germline CDR1 GTSNPN, CDR2 SVGIG (reference sequence).